This T cell receptor (beta chain) was sequenced during a study of cytomegalovirus exposure and HLA in healthy donors. The V end was cut by 3 bases, the J end by 10 bases, with 14 bases between. Germline loops: CDR1 GTSNPN, CDR2 SVGIG (reference sequence). The CDR3 is 12 amino acids. Profiled with immunoSEQ multiplex PCR; TCRdb holds only in-frame clones, not every one. Here the sample spans about 360,000 clones, 75% to 90% being singletons. This TCR came from a woman under 30 in good health and CMV-seronegative. Sequencing was done on a sample of PBMCs. The chain couples TRBV30 to TRBJ2-3; perhaps TRBD2 as D (6 bases). The CDR3 DNA sequence: TGTGCCTGGAGACGGGAACGACTAGCGCAGTATTTT. Amino acid sequence: CAWRRERLAQYF.